This entry concerns a single T cell receptor beta chain. What it binds is unknown. Using RNA transcripts as the source, TCR beta CDR3 regions were amplified. The TCR CDR3 was amplified in a first-round RT-PCR using the HTBI primer set. TCRdb itself ran the multiplex PCR reads through MiXCR, one entry per CDR3 protein. The sample lists hundreds of thousands of distinct CDR3 sequences, roughly 32% occurring once. The germline CDR1 and CDR2 sequences are SGHRS and YFSETQ. V was pared by 5 bases and J by 8 bases, with 10 bases between. CDR3 length equals 11 residues. The sample is drawn from a study of T cells in Graves' hyperthyroidism and ophthalmopathy. Findings and caveats of the study: Appearing also in blood were most of the thyroid clonotypes expanded above 0.001.

This sequence joins TRBV5-1 and TRBJ1-1; D is unresolved. The TCR originated in a woman in her thirties or forties with Graves' hyperthyroidism. The material sequenced was blood. The CDR3 DNA reads TGCGCCAGCAGTCTTGACGGGGAAGCTTTCTTT. It codes for CASSLDGEAFF.